This TCR beta chain was documented in a study of OX40 agonist ivuxolimab in advanced cancers. Germline values: CDR1 MNHNS, CDR2 SASEGT. The CDR3 covers 14 residues. Trimming removed 1 base from V and 1 base from J, with 7 bases in between. This clone has more than one count but fewer than ten. Only in-frame clones appear in the TCRdb table, and some are missing; sequencing was by immunoSEQ multiplex PCR. This table holds 70,000 to 85,000 clones, around 83% found once. The receptor was isolated from an adult with an advanced solid tumor such as melanoma, head and neck, liver or kidney cancer. V usage is TRBV6-1 and J usage is TRBJ1-2; D is undetermined. Sequenced material: CD4+ or CD8+ T cells sorted from blood, taken in a trial of the OX40 agonist ivuxolimab. The CDR3 region is CASSEVGSNYGYTF. As DNA, the CDR3 is TGTGCCAGCAGTGAAGTGGGAAGTAACTATGGCTACACCTTC.